This is a list of T cell receptor beta chains from one sample in a study of blood T cell repertoires in COVID-19. Repertoires were generated with immunoSEQ multiplex PCR, while TCRdb's copy carries only in-frame clones and drops some. In the table there are approximately 250,000 clones, 88% of which are singletons. The specimen sequenced was peripheral blood. The receptors originated from a woman in her 70s with COVID-19, enrolled during active disease. Both conserved end residues are part of each CDR3. Fields, in order: J gene, CDR3 length, clone size, V gene, CDR3 protein. Not every row has a clone size; where given, it reads once, few, many or a size class.

j_call: TRBJ2-7
cdr3_length: 13
clone_size: NA
v_call: TRBV29-1
cdr3_aa: CSVDPGYGYEQYF

j_call: TRBJ2-7
cdr3_length: 13
clone_size: few
v_call: TRBV9
cdr3_aa: CASGRDGPYEQYF

j_call: TRBJ1-5
cdr3_length: 14
clone_size: NA
v_call: TRBV16
cdr3_aa: CASSPPGGNQPQHF

j_call: TRBJ2-7
cdr3_length: 15
clone_size: NA
v_call: TRBV27
cdr3_aa: CASSATLAGRYEQYF

j_call: TRBJ1-4
cdr3_length: 14
clone_size: NA
v_call: TRBV7-2
cdr3_aa: CASSKRGSNEKLFF

j_call: TRBJ1-2
cdr3_length: 15
clone_size: NA
v_call: TRBV19
cdr3_aa: CASSLSRQANYGYTF

j_call: TRBJ1-5
cdr3_length: 15
clone_size: once
v_call: TRBV18
cdr3_aa: CASSPTGVSNQPQHF

j_call: TRBJ2-2
cdr3_length: 16
clone_size: NA
v_call: TRBV19
cdr3_aa: CASSINRISGTGELFF

j_call: TRBJ1-2
cdr3_length: 14
clone_size: NA
v_call: TRBV24-1
cdr3_aa: CATSENGAESGYTF

j_call: TRBJ2-7
cdr3_length: 13
clone_size: NA
v_call: TRBV5-1
cdr3_aa: CASSLDRVTEQYF

j_call: TRBJ2-5
cdr3_length: 16
clone_size: once
v_call: TRBV20-1
cdr3_aa: CSASRGTGTSQETQYF

j_call: TRBJ2-3
cdr3_length: 13
clone_size: once
v_call: TRBV4-2
cdr3_aa: CASSQDGGRTQYF

j_call: TRBJ1-1
cdr3_length: 14
clone_size: NA
v_call: TRBV7-9
cdr3_aa: CASSLTDRNTEAFF

j_call: TRBJ1-4
cdr3_length: 15
clone_size: NA
v_call: TRBV9
cdr3_aa: CASSVGGATNEKLFF

j_call: TRBJ1-4
cdr3_length: 17
clone_size: NA
v_call: TRBV7-3
cdr3_aa: CASSSGTGGRTNEKLFF

j_call: TRBJ1-1
cdr3_length: 11
clone_size: few
v_call: TRBV3-1/TRBV3-2
cdr3_aa: CASSQGAGAFF

j_call: TRBJ1-6
cdr3_length: 11
clone_size: NA
v_call: TRBV6-6
cdr3_aa: CASSATGALHF

j_call: TRBJ1-5
cdr3_length: 15
clone_size: NA
v_call: TRBV19
cdr3_aa: CASSMDGGGNQPQHF

j_call: TRBJ1-2
cdr3_length: 12
clone_size: NA
v_call: TRBV28
cdr3_aa: CASSQDNYGYTF

j_call: TRBJ2-1
cdr3_length: 16
clone_size: few
v_call: TRBV3-1/TRBV3-2
cdr3_aa: CASSRLMAIGGGEQFF